This T cell receptor beta chain derives from a study of blood T cells in healthy people across ages. Regarding the study as a whole: Age advanced and TCR beta diversity per million T cells fell, roughly linearly. As naive T cell percentage varied, TCR beta diversity correlated strongly with it.

There are 16 residues in the CDR3. Germline loops: CDR1 SGHKS, CDR2 YYEKEE (reference sequence). V lost 4 bases, J lost 2 bases, and 18 bases lay in between. For this clonotype: Its antigen is currently unknown.

A sample-barcoded 5' primer and a J-beta primer mix were used in a second PCR of about 7 to 12 cycles. Template switching added a 12-random-nucleotide identifier to every cDNA molecule. Sequencing yielded, for each sample, at least 3 million paired-end reads carrying CDR3. MiXCR was run by TCRdb on the 5' RACE reads, yielding one entry per CDR3 protein. Here the sample spans roughly 1.7 million distinct CDR3 sequences, about 31% being singletons. The TCR was taken from a woman aged 30 to 39 in good health. V and J are TRBV5-5 and TRBJ2-5, with D unresolved. Sequenced input: blood. DNA for the CDR3: TGTGCCAGCAGCAAGTCCAGGCAGGCTAATCAAGAGACCCAGTACTTC. This translates into CASSKSRQANQETQYF.